These 17 T cell receptor beta chains share one sample of origin, sequenced in a study of T cell responses to AZD1222 COVID-19 vaccine. TCRdb keeps only in-frame clones here, not all; method: immunoSEQ multiplex PCR. The profile shows 130,000 or so clones, about 86% of them singletons. This material consisted of peripheral blood, taken on day 0 of AZD1222 vaccination. The source of these receptors is an adult in good health.

The gene calls are TRBV5-1 and TRBJ2-2; 7 positions agree with TRBD1. The V and J ends lost 4 bases and 3 bases, in that order; junction bases with no gene match: 9. Germline lookup yields CDR1 SGHRS and CDR2 YFSETQ. The CDR3 is 16 residues long. CDR3 in amino acids: CASSPRRGIDTGELFF. Here the CDR3 DNA reads TGCGCCAGCAGCCCACGCAGGGGGATAGACACCGGGGAGCTGTTTTTT.

The chain couples TRBV28 to TRBJ2-7; 8 nucleotides line up with TRBD1. This CDR3 has 15 residues. The V segment lost 8 bases and the J segment 7 bases; nucleotides outside the gene matches: 16. Germline CDR1 and CDR2: MDHEN and SYDVKM. The CDR3 here is CASATGTGRRGEQYF. CDR3 coding DNA: TGTGCCAGCGCCACAGGGACAGGACGGAGGGGGGAGCAGTACTTC.

This clone was found a few times. The chain uses TRBV28 and TRBJ1-4; D is unclear. The V gene's germline CDR1 is MDHEN and CDR2 SYDVKM. V lost 6 bases and J lost 3, with 11 bases in between. CDR3 length equals 14 residues. The CDR3 sequence: CASRPGSANEKLFF. CDR3 nucleotide sequence: TGTGCCAGCAGACCGGGGTCAGCTAATGAAAAACTGTTTTTT.

This chain uses TRBV7-9 with TRBJ1-2; D is unresolved. The CDR3 extends over 16 amino acids. V lost 5 bases, J lost 4 bases, and 20 bases lay in between. Germline assignment: CDR1 SEHNR and CDR2 FQNEAQ (reference sequence). The CDR3 region is CASSPLVGRVSYGYTF. The CDR3 region has the DNA TGTGCCAGCAGCCCCCTTGTCGGGAGGGTGAGCTATGGCTACACCTTC.

This chain uses TRBV2 with TRBJ2-2; 8 nucleotides align to TRBD2. V was pared by 8 bases and J by 4 bases, with 6 bases of the junction left unmatched. Germline lookup yields CDR1 SNHLY and CDR2 FYNNEI. The CDR3 has 14 amino acids. The CDR3 protein is CASERERSTGELFF. CDR3 DNA: TGTGCCAGCGAGCGGGAGCGTAGCACCGGGGAGCTGTTTTTT.

The chain employs TRBV19 and TRBJ2-7; TRBD1 matches 9 bases. There are 16 residues in the CDR3. Germline CDR1 reads LNHDA; CDR2 reads SQIVND (reference sequence). J gave up 2 bases and V 5 bases, and 10 bases lay outside the gene matches. The CDR3 DNA follows: TGTGCCAGTAGTGACGAATTCGGGACAGGGACCTACGAGCAGTACTTC. As protein: CASSDEFGTGTYEQYF.

The chain employs TRBV7-8 and TRBJ1-1, with no clear D. Germline V gives CDR1 SGHVS, CDR2 FQNEAQ. This CDR3 has 14 amino acids. Between the trimmed V and J ends, which lost 2 bases and 2 bases, there was a span of 9 bases. The CDR3 DNA follows: TGTGCCAGCAGCTTAAGCACCGGAAACACTGAAGCTTTCTTT. Translating gives CASSLSTGNTEAFF.

The chain is built from TRBV7-2 and TRBJ2-7, with TRBD2 matching 7 bases. In germline, CDR1 is SGHTA, CDR2 FQGNSA. The junction had 8 bases not matched to a gene; V was cut back by 7 bases and J by 2 bases. CDR3 length: 14 amino acids. The CDR3 DNA sequence: TGTGCCAGCAAAACGGGCGGGGGAGCCTACGAGCAGTACTTC. It codes for CASKTGGGAYEQYF.

V and J are TRBV3-1 (or the pseudogene TRBV3-2) and TRBJ2-1; D gene unclear. V shed 7 bases and J shed 6 bases, with 19 bases lying between them. CDR1 is LGHDT and CDR2 is YNNKEL in the germline V gene (reference sequence). The CDR3 sequence is 15 residues long. The CDR3, as DNA: TGTGCCAGCACCCCGGGCCTCGCCCTTTCCAATGAGCAGTTCTTC. Translated: CASTPGLALSNEQFF.

The sample holds many counts of this clone. The DNA of the CDR3 is TGTGCCAGCAGCCATCAATGGTTTATGGATGGCTACACCTTC. This encodes CASSHQWFMDGYTF. This rearrangement joins TRBV9 to TRBJ1-2; D gene unclear. CDR1 is SGDLS and CDR2 is YYNGEE in the germline V gene. The V and J ends lost 4 bases and 6 bases respectively, with 16 bases between them. The CDR3 sequence is 14 residues long.

The CDR3 bases are TGTGCCAGCAGCCAAGATGGTCCCCGGCACTCGGGCTATGGCTACACCTTC. It encodes CASSQDGPRHSGYGYTF. V and J are TRBV4-2 and TRBJ1-2, with no clear D. The CDR3 covers 17 residues. Germline CDR1 LGHNA, CDR2 YNFKEQ. V lost 0 bases, J lost 4 bases, and 18 bases lay in between.

The chain joins TRBV6-2 or TRBV6-3 to TRBJ2-1; 10 nucleotides agree with TRBD2. In germline, CDR1 is MNHEY, CDR2 SVGEGT. This CDR3 has 15 amino acids. V gave up 2 bases and J gave up 4 bases; unmatched junction bases: 2. The DNA of the CDR3 is TGTGCCAGCAGTTACAAAGCGGGAGGGTACAATGAGCAGTTCTTC. Translated: CASSYKAGGYNEQFF.

The genes are TRBV3-1 (or the pseudogene TRBV3-2) and TRBJ2-7; 7 bases map to TRBD2. V was pared by 1 base and J by 4 bases, with 7 bases of the junction left unmatched. The CDR3 spans 15 residues. CDR1 is LGHDT and CDR2 is YNNKEL in the germline V gene (reference sequence). The CDR3 DNA reads TGTGCCAGCAGCCAAGCGGCTAGCGGAAATTACGAGCAGTACTTC. Translation: CASSQAASGNYEQYF.

This clone came up a few times. The rearrangement links TRBV7-3 to TRBJ1-1; D is possibly TRBD1 (6 bases). CDR3 length equals 15 residues. Trimming pared 3 bases from V and 0 bases from J, leaving 11 bases between. Germline V CDR1 and CDR2: SGHTA, FQGTGA. CDR3 DNA sequence: TGTGCCAGCAGCTTGCATACAGGGATGAACACTGAAGCTTTCTTT. Protein product: CASSLHTGMNTEAFF.

V gene TRBV6-2 or TRBV6-3 combines with J gene TRBJ1-4; a possible D gene is TRBD1 (5 bases). V lost 0 bases and J 8 bases, leaving 7 bases between the germline ends. The CDR3 loop spans 13 amino acids. The germline CDR1 and CDR2 sequences are MNHEY and SVGEGT. The CDR3 loop reads CASSYSEGEKLFF. Here the CDR3 DNA reads TGTGCCAGCAGTTACTCGGAGGGGGAAAAACTGTTTTTT.

The chain is built from TRBV29-1 and TRBJ2-7; weak D call: TRBD1 (6 bases). Looked up from germline, CDR1 is SQVTM and CDR2 is ANQGSEA. This CDR3 is built from 14 residues. The V and J ends lost 7 bases and 0 bases respectively, with 16 bases between them. This chain's CDR3 is CSASGTRYSYEQYF. The CDR3 bases are TGCAGCGCATCCGGGACACGATACTCCTACGAGCAGTACTTC.

V and J are TRBV7-9 and TRBJ2-7, with D unresolved. This CDR3 has 11 amino acids. Germline assignment: CDR1 SEHNR and CDR2 FQNEAQ (reference sequence). The germline V and J ends were trimmed by 3 bases and 4 bases, with 4 bases remaining between them. The CDR3 DNA sequence: TGTGCCAGCAGCTTCATGTACGAGCAGTACTTC. This translates into CASSFMYEQYF.